This T cell receptor (beta chain) was observed in a study of blood T cell repertoires in COVID-19. Per the study methods: Reference gene primer amplification yielded estimated nucleated cell counts. Method: immunoSEQ multiplex PCR; TCRdb's copy keeps in-frame clones and lacks some. From that table come the V and J calls and clone size; the DNA was used to work out D and trimming. The profile shows about 47,000 clones, about two thirds of them singletons. Germline lookup yields CDR1 SNHLY and CDR2 FYNNEI. CDR3 length equals 15 residues. With 7 bases removed from V and 1 base from J, the gap between germline ends came to 16 bases. This clone was seen a handful of times.

The rearrangement uses TRBV2 and TRBJ1-1; TRBD1 is a possible D gene (5 bases). Material for sequencing was peripheral blood. The clonotype originates from a man older than 75 with acute or convalescent COVID-19. The CDR3 reads CASTTDGGENTEAFF. The CDR3 DNA reads as TGTGCCAGCACCACGGACGGAGGGGAGAACACTGAAGCTTTCTTT.